This is a list of T cell receptor beta chains from one sample in a study of tumor-infiltrating lymphocytes in primary liver carcinoma. TCRdb independently ran MiXCR on the multiplex PCR reads; one entry per CDR3 protein. Of 300,000 to 350,000 distinct CDR3 sequences listed, 50% to 60% are singletons. Sequenced sample: peripheral blood. These receptors came from a woman in her twenties or thirties with primary liver carcinoma and hepatitis B virus infection. Both conserved end residues are part of each CDR3. Fields, in order: clone size, J gene, D gene, V gene, CDR3 protein, CDR3 DNA. D genes are given only for firm matches. Part of the rows lack a size; the others show once, few, many or a class for expanded clones.

clone_size: .
j_call: TRBJ2-7
d_call: .
v_call: TRBV5-6
cdr3_aa: CASNLTFNSYEQYF
cdr3_nt: TGTGCCAGCAACTTGACTTTCAACTCCTACGAGCAGTACTTC

clone_size: .
j_call: TRBJ2-5
d_call: .
v_call: TRBV7-8
cdr3_aa: CANSLGLSKGRGFGETQYF
cdr3_nt: TGTGCCAACAGCTTAGGTCTATCAAAGGGGAGAGGGTTCGGCGAGACCCAGTACTTC

clone_size: .
j_call: TRBJ1-6
d_call: TRBD1
v_call: TRBV29-1
cdr3_aa: CSVGTGNSPLHF
cdr3_nt: TGCAGCGTCGGGACAGGAAATTCACCCCTCCACTTT

clone_size: .
j_call: TRBJ2-2
d_call: TRBD1
v_call: TRBV11-3
cdr3_aa: CASSLGGQRAGELLF
cdr3_nt: TGTGCCAGCAGCTTAGGGGGACAGCGAGCAGGGGAGCTGCTTTTT

clone_size: few
j_call: TRBJ2-3
d_call: .
v_call: TRBV5-1
cdr3_aa: CASSLSRGSSTDTQYF
cdr3_nt: TGCGCCAGCAGCTTGAGCCGCGGCAGTAGCACAGATACGCAGTATTTT

clone_size: few
j_call: TRBJ2-1
d_call: TRBD1
v_call: TRBV10-3
cdr3_aa: CAISEGQGNEQFF
cdr3_nt: TGTGCCATCAGTGAAGGACAGGGTAATGAGCAGTTCTTC

clone_size: many
j_call: TRBJ2-1
d_call: .
v_call: TRBV11-2
cdr3_aa: CASSLVLGREQFF
cdr3_nt: TGTGCCAGCAGCTTAGTTCTAGGGAGGGAGCAGTTCTTC

clone_size: .
j_call: TRBJ2-7
d_call: .
v_call: TRBV11-2
cdr3_aa: CASSLGFDSYEQYF
cdr3_nt: TGTGCCAGCAGCTTGGGATTCGACTCCTACGAGCAGTACTTC

clone_size: .
j_call: TRBJ2-3
d_call: .
v_call: TRBV12-3/TRBV12-4
cdr3_aa: CASSYTGETDTQYF
cdr3_nt: TGTGCCAGCAGTTATACGGGAGAGACAGATACGCAGTATTTT

clone_size: .
j_call: TRBJ2-3
d_call: .
v_call: TRBV6-2/TRBV6-3
cdr3_aa: CASGYPTSWRSDTQYF
cdr3_nt: TGTGCCAGCGGTTACCCAACTAGCTGGAGGTCAGACACGCAGTATTTT

clone_size: .
j_call: TRBJ1-2
d_call: .
v_call: TRBV4-3
cdr3_aa: CARSAELEIYDYTF
cdr3_nt: TGCGCCAGGAGCGCTGAGTTGGAGATCTACGACTACACCTTC

clone_size: .
j_call: TRBJ2-1
d_call: .
v_call: TRBV6-6
cdr3_aa: CASSYDEQFF
cdr3_nt: TGTGCCAGCAGTTACGATGAGCAGTTCTTC

clone_size: .
j_call: TRBJ2-1
d_call: TRBD2
v_call: TRBV6-2/TRBV6-3
cdr3_aa: CASTPGLAAQGMYNEQFF
cdr3_nt: TGTGCCAGCACCCCGGGACTAGCGGCCCAGGGTATGTACAATGAGCAGTTCTTC

clone_size: many
j_call: TRBJ2-1
d_call: TRBD2
v_call: TRBV6-1
cdr3_aa: CASSGPLAGVTIEQFF
cdr3_nt: TGTGCCAGCAGTGGACCCCTAGCGGGAGTCACGATTGAGCAGTTCTTC

clone_size: .
j_call: TRBJ1-5
d_call: TRBD1
v_call: TRBV4-1
cdr3_aa: CASSQNRGQPQHF
cdr3_nt: TGCGCCAGCAGCCAAAACAGGGGACAGCCCCAGCATTTT

clone_size: .
j_call: TRBJ2-1
d_call: TRBD2
v_call: TRBV4-2
cdr3_aa: CASSDTTSGREQFF
cdr3_nt: TGTGCCAGCAGCGACACGACTAGCGGGAGGGAGCAGTTCTTC

clone_size: few
j_call: TRBJ2-3
d_call: TRBD1
v_call: TRBV5-1
cdr3_aa: CASTDRATDTQYF
cdr3_nt: TGCGCCAGCACGGACAGGGCCACAGATACGCAGTATTTT

clone_size: .
j_call: TRBJ2-3
d_call: .
v_call: TRBV4-1
cdr3_aa: CASSQATTRGFTDTQFF
cdr3_nt: TGCGCCAGCAGCCAAGCCACTACGAGGGGCTTCACAGATACGCAGTTTTTT

clone_size: .
j_call: TRBJ2-3
d_call: TRBD2
v_call: TRBV11-2
cdr3_aa: CASSLDSGIYPTDTLYF
cdr3_nt: TGTGCCAGCAGCTTAGATAGCGGGATCTATCCTACAGATACACTGTATTTT

clone_size: few
j_call: TRBJ1-1
d_call: TRBD1
v_call: TRBV6-2/TRBV6-3
cdr3_aa: CASSRSGQRNTEAFF
cdr3_nt: TGTGCCAGCAGTCGGTCGGGACAGAGAAACACTGAAGCTTTCTTT

clone_size: many
j_call: TRBJ2-2
d_call: .
v_call: TRBV4-3
cdr3_aa: CASSQQSGTPSTGELFF
cdr3_nt: TGCGCCAGCAGCCAACAATCCGGGACACCCAGCACCGGGGAGCTGTTTTTT

clone_size: many
j_call: TRBJ1-4
d_call: TRBD1
v_call: TRBV29-1
cdr3_aa: CSVALTGTGGRTFYEKLFF
cdr3_nt: TGCAGCGTTGCCTTAACCGGGACAGGGGGGCGTACCTTCTATGAAAAACTGTTTTTT

clone_size: .
j_call: TRBJ2-1
d_call: .
v_call: TRBV28
cdr3_aa: CASSSDRLAKEQYEQIF
cdr3_nt: TGTGCCAGCAGTTCCGATCGGTTAGCCAAGGAACAATATGAGCAGATCTTC

clone_size: .
j_call: TRBJ1-1
d_call: .
v_call: TRBV30
cdr3_aa: CAWELVRNTEAFF
cdr3_nt: TGTGCCTGGGAGCTAGTAAGGAACACTGAAGCTTTCTTT

clone_size: once
j_call: TRBJ2-1
d_call: TRBD2
v_call: TRBV11-3
cdr3_aa: CASSLLAGVRMVEQFF
cdr3_nt: TGTGCCAGCAGCTTGTTAGCGGGAGTAAGGATGGTTGAACAGTTCTTC

clone_size: .
j_call: TRBJ2-7
d_call: TRBD2
v_call: TRBV4-1
cdr3_aa: CAISQDGGGGYEQYF
cdr3_nt: TGCGCCATCAGCCAAGATGGGGGGGGTGGCTACGAGCAGTACTTC

clone_size: .
j_call: TRBJ2-5
d_call: TRBD2
v_call: TRBV30
cdr3_aa: CAWSGTSGNRETQYF
cdr3_nt: TGTGCCTGGAGCGGGACTAGTGGGAACCGAGAGACCCAGTACTTC